The entry below gives a single T cell receptor beta chain sequence along with its context. Trimming shortened V by 4 bases and J by 4 bases, and 20 bases separated the two germline ends. This CDR3 comprises 16 residues. The germline V gene has CDR1 SGDLS and CDR2 YYNGEE. This entry is derived from a study of blood T cell repertoires in COVID-19. Turning to the study itself: Collection of acute and convalescent COVID-19 samples took place in the United States, Italy and Spain. T cells, B-cell-depleted T cells, or PBMCs supplied cDNA or gDNA.

TCRdb's copy holds only in-frame clones and misses some; the assay was immunoSEQ multiplex PCR. The sample shows over 50,000 clones, 91% of them seen only once. The sequence was obtained from a middle-aged man with active COVID-19. The sequencing sample was made of peripheral blood. The J gene is TRBJ2-5, the V gene TRBV9, with D possibly matching TRBD2 (5 bases). CDR3 nucleotides: TGTGCCAGCAGCTCGGGGAGAAACTTTGGGATAGAGACCCAGTACTTC. Protein product: CASSSGRNFGIETQYF.